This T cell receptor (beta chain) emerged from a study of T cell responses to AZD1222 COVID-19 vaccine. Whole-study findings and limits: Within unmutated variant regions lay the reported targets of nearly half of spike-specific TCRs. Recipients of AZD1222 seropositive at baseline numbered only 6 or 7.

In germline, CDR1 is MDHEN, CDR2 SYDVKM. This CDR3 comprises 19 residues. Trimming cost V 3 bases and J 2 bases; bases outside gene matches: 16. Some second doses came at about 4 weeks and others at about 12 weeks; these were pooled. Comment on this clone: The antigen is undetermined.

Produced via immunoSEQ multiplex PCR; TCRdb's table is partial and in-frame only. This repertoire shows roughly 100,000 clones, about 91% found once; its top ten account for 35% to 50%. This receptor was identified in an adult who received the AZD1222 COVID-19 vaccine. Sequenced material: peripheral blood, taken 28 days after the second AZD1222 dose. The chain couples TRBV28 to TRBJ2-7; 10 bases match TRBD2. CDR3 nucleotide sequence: TGTGCCAGCAGTTTCACAATTTCCTCACTAGCGGGGAGTACCTACGAGCAGTACTTC. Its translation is CASSFTISSLAGSTYEQYF.